This T cell receptor (beta chain) was captured in a study of blood T cell repertoires in COVID-19 (dated by TCRdb to the early 2020s). Background on the whole study: The collaborator samples originated in the United States, Italy and Spain and spanned the acute and convalescent phases of COVID-19. The material from the prospective study consisted of cDNA or gDNA derived from T cells, B-cell-depleted T cells, or PBMCs. The dataset comprised deeply sampled blood TCRbeta repertoires from subjects exposed to, actively infected with, or recovered from COVID-19. The repertoires were made available in a free public database intended to serve as a resource for research on the immune response to SARS-CoV-2. The samples were drawn from two sources: the first 160 participants of the ongoing ImmuneRACE study, and 1,000 to 1,500 subjects contributed by 6 global collaborators. The sample metadata nearly always contained a de-identified subject ID, COVID-19 status, age in years and sex. Where available, HLA class I and class II types were taken from metadata supplied by the sample provider and were not determined by assay-based typing.

Participants in the prospective study were enrolled through a virtual design, were aged 18 to 89 years, and lived in 24 United States geographic areas. To assign participants to cohorts, the prospective study relied on clinical history that participants themselves reported in a screening survey and a study questionnaire. In the prospective study, mobile phlebotomists collected whole blood, serum and a nasopharyngeal or oropharyngeal swab from each participant. Over an approximately two-month period, participants in the prospective study had the option of providing additional blood draws and questionnaires. Before DNA extraction, blood samples from the prospective study were shipped at room temperature or frozen. The study at large found these results: Clinical and demographic metadata were provided uncurated, with the amount varying by source and participant.

TCRbeta CDR3 regions were amplified from genomic DNA by means of the immunoSEQ Assay, a bias-controlled multiplex PCR. In the source study's methods: The number of nucleated cells in each sample was estimated by amplification of reference gene primers within the assay. To quantify the absolute abundance of each unique TCRbeta CDR3 rearrangement, sequence reads were collapsed and filtered. For each sample, productive Simpson clonality was calculated as the square root of Simpson's diversity index over productive rearrangements. TCRdb took over this immuneACCESS table, retaining in-frame rearrangements with V and J assigned. Such tables are incomplete; in checked studies, under half of the missing clones stem from an unresolved V gene, and the remainder is unexplained. From that table come the V and J calls and clone size; the DNA was used to work out D and trimming. This sample holds approximately 250,000 clones; about 87% were observed only once. The top ten clonotypes cover over 2% of the sample.

As to this clone: The target of this receptor is not known. No base-level quality is on record; no much larger clone is a single base apart.

The TCR was taken from a woman aged 40-49 years with acute COVID-19. Sequencing was carried out using PBMCs or T cells enriched from blood (not recorded which).

The DNA sequence reads TGTGCCAGCAGCTTAACAACAGGGGTTCTAGGCACTGAAGCTTTCTTT. This translates into CASSLTTGVLGTEAFF. The chain employs TRBV7-2 and TRBJ1-1, and 7 junctional nucleotides match TRBD1. The CDR3 runs 16 amino acids, cysteine and phenylalanine included. Here the CDR3 DNA is all that survives: 48 bases in frame from base 1. Trimmed from V: 2 bases; trimmed from J: 4 bases; junction bases lacking a gene match: 10. The germline V gene encodes CDR1 SGHTA and CDR2 FQGNSA.